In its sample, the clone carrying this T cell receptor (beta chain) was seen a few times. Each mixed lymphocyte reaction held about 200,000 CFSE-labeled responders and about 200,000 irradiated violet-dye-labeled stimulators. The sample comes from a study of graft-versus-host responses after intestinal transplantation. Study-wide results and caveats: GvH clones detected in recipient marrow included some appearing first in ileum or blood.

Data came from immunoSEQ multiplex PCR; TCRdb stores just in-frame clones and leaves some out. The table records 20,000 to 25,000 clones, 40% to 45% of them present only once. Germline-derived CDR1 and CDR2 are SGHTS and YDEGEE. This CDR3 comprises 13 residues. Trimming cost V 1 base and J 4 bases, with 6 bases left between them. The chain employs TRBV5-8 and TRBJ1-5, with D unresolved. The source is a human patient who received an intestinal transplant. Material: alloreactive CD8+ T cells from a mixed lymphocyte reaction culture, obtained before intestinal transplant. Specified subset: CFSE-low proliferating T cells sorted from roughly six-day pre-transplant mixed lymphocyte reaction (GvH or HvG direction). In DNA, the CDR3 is TGTGCCAGCAGCTTGATTTGGAATCAGCCCCAGCATTTT. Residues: CASSLIWNQPQHF.